The next 27 T cell receptor beta chains were all read from a single sample in a study of radiotherapy plus CTLA-4 blockade in lung cancer (dated by TCRdb to the late 2010s). Libraries were prepared through the immunoSEQ multiplex PCR assay. Drawn from immuneACCESS, this table holds only the in-frame rearrangements with V and J called that TCRdb kept. Clones are partly lost; checked studies trace under half to an unresolved V gene and leave the rest unexplained. The sample contains approximately 77,000 clones, about 84% of them found a single time. 0.79% of the sample is held by the ten biggest clonotypes. This specimen consisted of peripheral blood, obtained from a patient treated with radiotherapy plus ipilimumab. The origin of the receptors is a human donor with non-small cell lung cancer who had stable disease on radiotherapy plus ipilimumab.

J is TRBJ2-1 and V is TRBV7-3; TRBD2 might be the D (5 bases). V lost 2 bases and J lost 4, with 15 bases in between. Germline lookup yields CDR1 SGHTA and CDR2 FQGTGA. This CDR3 is built from 16 residues. The CDR3 is CASSLALARPYNEQFF. CDR3 DNA: TGTGCCAGCAGCTTAGCGCTAGCTCGGCCTTACAATGAGCAGTTCTTC.

This chain links TRBV9 with TRBJ1-2, with a tentative D call TRBD1 (5 bases). The CDR3 is 13 amino acids. Between the trimmed V and J ends, which lost 7 bases and 6 bases, there was a span of 16 bases. Germline assignment: CDR1 SGDLS and CDR2 YYNGEE. Written as DNA, the CDR3 is TGTGCCAGCGAATCGGGGGGAATCGATGGCTACACCTTC. This encodes CASESGGIDGYTF.

This sequence joins TRBV18 and TRBJ1-1; 9 nucleotides line up with TRBD1. V lost 3 bases to trimming and J lost 5 bases; unmatched junction nucleotides: 4. CDR1 is KGHSH, CDR2 LQKENI, per germline. The CDR3 contains 14 residues. CDR3 coding DNA: TGTGCCAGCTCACCGACAGGGGGTCGGACTGAAGCTTTCTTT. Its translation: CASSPTGGRTEAFF.

The chain is built from TRBV5-1 and TRBJ2-1; D is ambiguous. The CDR3 length is 12 residues. CDR1 and CDR2 (germline): SGHRS, YFSETQ. V was pared by 4 bases and J by 6 bases, with 8 bases between. The CDR3 DNA sequence: TGCGCCAGCAGCCCTCCGGGCAATGAGCAGTTCTTC. As protein: CASSPPGNEQFF. The full variable domain, completed using reference TRBV5-1 and TRBJ2-1, is KAGVTQTPRYLIKTRGQQVTLSCSPISGHRSVSWYQQTPGQGLQFLFEYFSETQRNKGNFPGRFSGRQFSNSRSEMNVSTLELGDSALYLCASSPPGNEQFFGPGTRLTVL.

The chain uses TRBV7-3 and TRBJ2-5; 7 nucleotides line up with TRBD2. The CDR3 runs to 16 residues. Germline values: CDR1 SGHTA, CDR2 FQGTGA. Unmatched junction bases numbered 14, after V lost 5 bases and J lost 5 bases. The CDR3 DNA follows: TGTGCCAGCAGCATTGGACTAGTCCCCCAATCGGAGACCCAGTACTTC. It encodes CASSIGLVPQSETQYF.

In its sample, this clone was seen once. V is TRBV30 and J is TRBJ1-1; D not resolved. Germline-derived CDR1 and CDR2 are GTSNPN and SVGIG (reference sequence). V was cut by 0 bases and J by 0 bases, with 5 bases left in between. The CDR3 length is 13 residues. The DNA for the CDR3 is TGTGCCTGGAGTGTGAGGGTGAACACTGAAGCTTTCTTT. Translated, it gives CAWSVRVNTEAFF.

The V and J genes are TRBV7-3 and TRBJ2-5; the D gene could be TRBD1 or TRBD2 (5 bases each). Germline V gene sequence: CDR1 SGHTA, CDR2 FQGTGA. V lost 5 bases, J lost 1 base, and 11 bases lay in between. This CDR3 region has 14 residues. The CDR3 loop reads CASSPGAAQETQYF. The CDR3 DNA is TGTGCCAGCAGCCCCGGGGCAGCCCAAGAGACCCAGTACTTC.

This chain uses TRBV18 with TRBJ2-5; 8 nucleotides agree with TRBD1. The V gene's germline CDR1 is KGHSH and CDR2 LQKENI. V shed 2 bases and J 3 bases; nucleotides not matched to a gene: 5. The CDR3 is 15 amino acids. The CDR3 DNA reads as TGTGCCAGCTCACCATTAGGACAGGGAAAAGAGACCCAGTACTTC. Amino acid sequence: CASSPLGQGKETQYF.

The chain employs TRBV5-1 and TRBJ1-4; no firm D call. The CDR3 totals 13 residues. Looked up from germline, CDR1 is SGHRS and CDR2 is YFSETQ. V lost 9 bases and J 8 bases, leaving 17 bases between the germline ends. Written as DNA, the CDR3 is TGCGCCACCTCGATGGACGGCTCCGAAAAACTGTTTTTT. It codes for CATSMDGSEKLFF.

The chain is built from TRBV28 and TRBJ1-2; D is possibly TRBD1 (5 bases). The CDR3 is made up of 14 amino acids. In germline, CDR1 is MDHEN, CDR2 SYDVKM. V dropped 10 bases and J dropped 2 bases, with 17 bases sitting between them. CDR3 nucleotide sequence: TGTGCCAATTCGGCGGGACGGGAAAACTATGGCTACACCTTC. Residues: CANSAGRENYGYTF.

The chain combines TRBV13 with TRBJ1-2; TRBD1 matches 7 bases. The CDR3 runs 13 residues. J lost 7 bases, V lost 3 bases, and 5 bases had no gene match. CDR1 and CDR2 (germline): PRHDT, FYEKMQ (reference sequence). The CDR3: CASSFRQGGGYTF. The CDR3 DNA reads TGTGCCAGCAGCTTTAGACAGGGCGGTGGCTACACCTTC.

This chain links TRBV5-1 with TRBJ2-3, with a tentative D call TRBD2 (6 bases). Germline lookup yields CDR1 SGHRS and CDR2 YFSETQ. This CDR3 has 14 residues. V was clipped by 2 bases and J by 1 base, with 8 bases between them. CDR3 region: CASSLSGRTDTQYF. The CDR3 DNA follows: TGCGCCAGCAGCTTAAGCGGGCGCACAGATACGCAGTATTTT.

The gene calls are TRBV4-2 and TRBJ1-4; no firm D call. With 1 base removed from V and 8 bases from J, the gap between germline ends came to 5 bases. This CDR3 is built from 12 residues. Per the germline V gene, CDR1 is LGHNA and CDR2 is YNFKEQ. In nucleotides, the CDR3 is TGTGCCAGCAGCCAAGTTCGGGAAAAACTGTTTTTT. Protein product: CASSQVREKLFF.

V gene TRBV4-1 combines with J gene TRBJ2-7, with 7 bases aligning to TRBD1. The CDR3 length is 15 residues. V lost 1 base and J lost 0; bases outside the gene matches: 3. Germline CDR1 MGHRA, CDR2 YSYEKL. This CDR3 is CASSQGQGVSYEQYF. The CDR3 DNA reads as TGCGCCAGCAGCCAAGGACAGGGCGTCTCCTACGAGCAGTACTTC.

The genes are TRBV7-8 and TRBJ2-2, with 12 bases aligning to TRBD2. The V gene end was trimmed by 11 bases and the J gene end by 7 bases; junction bases not matched to a gene: 14. This CDR3 spans 16 amino acids. Per germline, CDR1 SGHVS and CDR2 FQNEAQ. The CDR3 spells CAGSLLAGGPGGELFF. CDR3 DNA: TGTGCCGGAAGCCTGCTAGCGGGGGGGCCAGGCGGGGAGCTGTTTTTT.

This chain connects TRBV30 to TRBJ2-6; a possible D gene is TRBD2 (5 bases). The CDR3 sequence is 20 residues long. Trimming took 0 bases from V and 1 from J, leaving 22 bases between them. The germline V gene has CDR1 GTSNPN and CDR2 SVGIG (reference sequence). In DNA, the CDR3 is TGTGCCTGGAGTGTAAAGGGTGGTTATTACCTAGCATCTGGGGCCAACGTCCTGACTTTC. This gives the protein CAWSVKGGYYLASGANVLTF.

This clone is a singleton in its sample. The chain links TRBV13 to TRBJ1-5; the D gene is possibly TRBD1 (5 bases). The CDR3 sequence is 13 residues long. Germline loops: CDR1 PRHDT, CDR2 FYEKMQ (reference sequence). V was pared by 6 bases and J by 7 bases, with 13 bases between. CDR3 DNA: TGTGCCAGCAGTCAGGGACGAGGGCAGCCCCAGCATTTT. Protein sequence: CASSQGRGQPQHF.

This clone was counted between two and nine times. The chain is built from TRBV6-5 and TRBJ2-7; maybe TRBD1 (7 bases). Germline V gives CDR1 MNHEY, CDR2 SVGAGI. Trimming removed 1 base from V and 3 bases from J, with 13 bases in between. This CDR3 has 15 amino acids. The DNA of the CDR3 is TGTGCCAGCAGTTACTGGCCAGGGGGGAACTACGAGCAGTACTTC. Protein product: CASSYWPGGNYEQYF.

The gene calls are TRBV28 and TRBJ2-1, with D possibly being TRBD2 (5 bases). Germline CDR1 MDHEN, CDR2 SYDVKM. The CDR3 is made up of 14 amino acids. V lost 5 bases and J 7 bases, leaving 15 bases between the germline ends. CDR3 sequence: CASSLRREVNEQFF. CDR3 DNA: TGTGCCAGCAGTCTCCGACGGGAAGTGAATGAGCAGTTCTTC. Combining the CDR3 with reference TRBV28 and TRBJ2-1 gives the whole variable domain DVKVTQSSRYLVKRTGEKVFLECVQDMDHENMFWYRQDPGLGLRLIYFSYDVKMKEKGDIPEGYSVSREKKERFSLILESASTNQTSMYLCASSLRREVNEQFFGPGTRLTVL.

The chain employs TRBV28 and TRBJ2-1; D not resolved. Trimming left V 5 bases short and J 2 bases short, with 16 bases between. The length of the CDR3 is 16 residues. Germline CDR1 reads MDHEN; CDR2 reads SYDVKM. Here the CDR3 DNA reads TGTGCCAGCAGTCCCGGCTCACCGACCACCTACAATGAGCAGTTCTTC. It encodes CASSPGSPTTYNEQFF.

The rearrangement joins TRBV27 to TRBJ2-7, with 7 bases aligning to TRBD1. The CDR3 is made up of 15 amino acids. CDR1 and CDR2 from the germline V gene are MNHEY and SMNVEV (reference sequence). Trimming cost V 3 bases and J 2 bases; bases outside gene matches: 7. The CDR3 coding sequence is TGTGCCAGCAGTTTTCGGGACAGCGCTACCTACGAGCAGTACTTC. Translation gives CASSFRDSATYEQYF.

This clone was recorded only once. The CDR3 DNA sequence: TGTGCCAGCAGCTGGGGACCGGATCCCTACGAGCAGTACTTC. Its translation is CASSWGPDPYEQYF. The chain links TRBV5-6 to TRBJ2-7, with D perhaps TRBD1 or TRBD2 (5 bases each). V lost 3 bases to trimming and J lost 2 bases, with 12 bases between them. This CDR3 is built from 14 residues. CDR1 and CDR2 from the germline V gene are SGHDT and YYEEEE.

J is TRBJ2-1 and V is TRBV2, with D unresolved. Germline-derived CDR1 and CDR2 are SNHLY and FYNNEI. The CDR3 is 13 residues long. V was pared by 4 bases and J by 12 bases, with 16 bases between. Written as DNA, the CDR3 is TGTGCCAGCAGTGTCGGACCGGCCATCGTGCAGTTCTTC. This sequence encodes CASSVGPAIVQFF.

This clone was detected a few times. This sequence joins TRBV10-1 and TRBJ2-7; TRBD1 is a possible D gene (5 bases). The CDR3 length is 13 residues. The germline gives CDR1 WNHNN, CDR2 SYGVQD (reference sequence). Trimming took off 6 bases at V and 3 bases at J, with 12 bases between the two ends. In DNA, the CDR3 is TGCGCCAGCAGCAGGGCTACAGGCTACGAGCAGTACTTC. Translation gives CASSRATGYEQYF.

This clone has just one count. J is TRBJ1-1 and V is TRBV6-5; D is possibly TRBD1 (5 bases). V was pared by 6 bases and J by 4 bases, with 15 bases between. The length of the CDR3 is 14 residues. Germline V CDR1 and CDR2: MNHEY, SVGAGI. DNA for the CDR3: TGTGCCAGCAGCCCTCTTAGGGGTGGCACTGAAGCTTTCTTT. Residues: CASSPLRGGTEAFF.

This chain uses TRBV7-9 with TRBJ2-7; D perhaps matches TRBD2 (6 bases). The CDR3 is made up of 15 amino acids. Germline CDR1 is SEHNR and CDR2 is FQNEAQ (reference sequence). Trimming removed 5 bases at V and 3 bases at J, with 17 bases between. CDR3 bases: TGTGCCAGCAGCCCCTATGGCGGGGAGTTCTACGAGCAGTACTTC. It codes for CASSPYGGEFYEQYF.

The chain couples TRBV11-2 to TRBJ1-3, with TRBD1 as a possible D gene (6 bases). With 0 bases removed from V and 4 bases from J, the gap between germline ends came to 16 bases. Looked up from germline, CDR1 is SGHAT and CDR2 is FQNNGV. The CDR3 sequence is 17 residues long. In DNA form, the CDR3 reads TGTGCCAGCAGCTTAGACGGAGGCAGGGGCACCGGAAACACCATATATTTT. This gives the protein CASSLDGGRGTGNTIYF. The whole variable domain, remainder taken from reference TRBV11-2 and TRBJ1-3, is EAGVAQSPRYKIIEKRQSVAFWCNPISGHATLYWYQQILGQGPKLLIQFQNNGVVDDSQLPKDRFSAERLKGVDSTLKIQPAKLEDSAVYLCASSLDGGRGTGNTIYFGEGSWLTVV.